Listed below are T cell receptor beta chains from one sample, sequenced in a study of blood T cell repertoires in COVID-19. Libraries were prepared by immunoSEQ multiplex PCR; TCRdb keeps only in-frame clonotypes and omits some of them. The sample holds 100,000 to 150,000 clones; around 85% are singletons and the top ten take around 3.2%. Sequencing was performed on peripheral blood. The receptors derive from a woman older than 75 with COVID-19, enrolled during active disease. Both conserved end residues are part of each CDR3.

length: 15
J: TRBJ2-2
V: TRBV5-1
CDR3: CASSLVVGVTGELFF

length: 12
J: TRBJ1-4
V: TRBV5-1
CDR3: CASSFSNEKLFF

length: 15
J: TRBJ2-5
V: TRBV21-1
CDR3: CASSKGTGGDETQYF

length: 15
J: TRBJ2-7
V: TRBV5-6
CDR3: CASSLEAGGPYEQYF

length: 13
J: TRBJ2-4
V: TRBV19
CDR3: CASSSGIKNIQYF

length: 16
J: TRBJ2-3
V: TRBV27
CDR3: CASSLVRGSMTDTQYF

length: 16
J: TRBJ2-1
V: TRBV6-2/TRBV6-3
CDR3: CASSYGGLSSYNEQFF

length: 12
J: TRBJ1-2
V: TRBV3-1/TRBV3-2
CDR3: CASSQVTFGYTF

length: 15
J: TRBJ1-2
V: TRBV4-1
CDR3: CASSQGGDGGYGYTF

length: 15
J: TRBJ2-1
V: TRBV4-1
CDR3: CASSDPGLARNEQFF

length: 15
J: TRBJ2-1
V: TRBV5-1
CDR3: CASSKWTSGLNEQFF

length: 12
J: TRBJ2-5
V: TRBV19
CDR3: CASSAIGETQYF

length: 13
J: TRBJ2-1
V: TRBV19
CDR3: CASSRTSLNEQFF

length: 14
J: TRBJ2-1
V: TRBV11-2
CDR3: CASSPLAGGREQFF

length: 15
J: TRBJ1-2
V: TRBV3-1/TRBV3-2
CDR3: CASSHLDRGNYGYTF

length: 15
J: TRBJ1-5
V: TRBV19
CDR3: CASSTAGQLNQPQHF

length: 14
J: TRBJ2-7
V: TRBV5-1
CDR3: CASSLGDRGYEQYF

length: 13
J: TRBJ2-5
V: TRBV5-4
CDR3: CASSFGRLETQYF

length: 16
J: TRBJ2-4
V: TRBV7-2
CDR3: CASSLEGAIAKNIQYF

length: 16
J: TRBJ2-7
V: TRBV6-4
CDR3: CASSDPPGQGSYEQYF

length: 15
J: TRBJ2-7
V: TRBV10-3
CDR3: CAISGLAAGGGEQYF

length: 15
J: TRBJ2-1
V: TRBV12-5
CDR3: CASGPQGGEINEQFF

length: 16
J: TRBJ1-2
V: TRBV8-2
CDR3: CGSTSAALRLRSGYTF

length: 15
J: TRBJ1-2
V: TRBV19
CDR3: CATRNPGYRDYGYTF

length: 19
J: TRBJ2-2
V: TRBV3-1/TRBV3-2
CDR3: CASSQDRRASGRNTGELFF

length: 15
J: TRBJ2-7
V: TRBV2
CDR3: CASRRGGQGTYEQYF

length: 13
J: TRBJ2-7
V: TRBV10-3
CDR3: CAISEGTEYEQYF

length: 16
J: TRBJ2-2
V: TRBV5-1
CDR3: CASSSGLAGAHGELFF

length: 14
J: TRBJ2-1
V: TRBV7-2
CDR3: CASSLAPGGYEQFF

length: 15
J: TRBJ1-2
V: TRBV10-2
CDR3: CASSVRGGGSYGYTF

length: 16
J: TRBJ2-1
V: TRBV14
CDR3: CASSPPGLAGGGEQFF

length: 16
J: TRBJ1-2
V: TRBV3-1/TRBV3-2
CDR3: CASSQDPGGVNYGYTF

length: 15
J: TRBJ2-7
V: TRBV6-6
CDR3: CASSPRQGENYEQYF

length: 19
J: TRBJ2-4
V: TRBV27
CDR3: CASSPTGTSGTRTKNIQYF

length: 12
J: TRBJ2-7
V: TRBV6-5
CDR3: CASRPGSNEQYF

length: 16
J: TRBJ2-3
V: TRBV3-1/TRBV3-2
CDR3: CASSQDGIAGTDTQYF

length: 16
J: TRBJ2-7
V: TRBV6-2/TRBV6-3
CDR3: CASSYGVGGNTYEQYF

length: 12
J: TRBJ2-3
V: TRBV12-3/TRBV12-4
CDR3: CASGLTEHTQYF

length: 13
J: TRBJ1-5
V: TRBV6-6
CDR3: CASSRQGNQPQHF

length: 18
J: TRBJ2-2
V: TRBV9
CDR3: CASSPQPLAGGHTGELFF

length: 12
J: TRBJ2-7
V: TRBV6-5
CDR3: CASRVRAGEQYF

length: 13
J: TRBJ2-7
V: TRBV19
CDR3: CASSSRVSYEQYF

length: 16
J: TRBJ2-5
V: TRBV5-1
CDR3: CASRERQVFGGETQYF

length: 16
J: TRBJ2-1
V: TRBV28
CDR3: CASSEAGGSSYNEQFF

length: 13
J: TRBJ1-1
V: TRBV19
CDR3: CASSETRGTEAFF

length: 13
J: TRBJ2-2
V: TRBV29-1
CDR3: CSVLIWGAGELFF

length: 13
J: TRBJ2-4
V: TRBV11-2
CDR3: CASSLGGEHIQYF

length: 15
J: TRBJ1-3
V: TRBV24-1
CDR3: CATSDGDFSGNTIYF

length: 15
J: TRBJ2-7
V: TRBV2
CDR3: CASSGGQGAMYEQYF

length: 14
J: TRBJ1-2
V: TRBV6-5
CDR3: CASSPNRVGYGYTF

length: 13
J: TRBJ1-2
V: TRBV7-2
CDR3: CASSTPQNYGYTF

length: 15
J: TRBJ1-5
V: TRBV7-8
CDR3: CASSSSRVYNQPQHF